The TCR beta chain under discussion was sequenced for a study of human T cells and chemical hapten exposure. In the study overall: The study traced per-sample TCR yield variation mainly to small differences in pooled library volumes.

This clonotype came up many times. Described time point: healthy volunteer bleed at 2 weeks. Unfractionated whole blood was the source of the extracted total RNA. This CDR3 spans 13 amino acids. Trimming took 1 base from V and 10 from J; bases not matched to a gene: 3. The germline V gene encodes CDR1 SGHNT and CDR2 YENEEA. TCRdb used MiXCR to reprocess the RACE reads, holding one entry per CDR3 protein. Counted here are about 130,000 distinct CDR3 sequences, roughly 9% occurring once; the ten biggest clones make up 1.5% to 2%. This clonotype was obtained from a male donor in good health. Some clones in this sample may be carry-over from other donors' samples. The chain carries TRBV11-3 and TRBJ2-1, with 8 bases identical to TRBD2. The specimen was whole blood. The CDR3, as DNA: TGTGCCAGCAGCTTAGTGGCTAGCGGGGAGCAGTTCTTC. Its protein is CASSLVASGEQFF.